A selection of T cell receptor beta chains follows, all from one sample in a study of shared clonotypes between healthy human individuals. Profiling relied on immunoSEQ multiplex PCR, and the TCRdb table lists in-frame clones only, not all of them. The profile shows some 2,000,000 clones, 90% to 96% of them singletons. Sequenced input: naive CD4+ T cells sorted from blood. The receptor set was obtained from a man aged 18-30 years in good health. Each CDR3 is given with its conserved first and last residue. A D gene is named only where the DNA matches it firmly. Expanded clones are given a class, and other clones once, few, many or no size at all.

clone size,J gene,D gene,V gene,CDR3 DNA,CDR3 protein
-,TRBJ1-2,-,TRBV5-8,TGTGCCAGCATTAAGACCGCAAGAACGAACTATGGCTACACCTTC,CASIKTARTNYGYTF
-,TRBJ1-4,TRBD1,TRBV5-6,TGTGCCAGCAGCCAGGGACAGGGGCAAGAAAAACTGTTTTTT,CASSQGQGQEKLFF
-,TRBJ2-6,-,TRBV5-1,TGCGCCAGCAGCCCAACAGCCTCTGGGGCCAACGTCCTGACTTTC,CASSPTASGANVLTF
-,TRBJ2-1,TRBD2,TRBV11-2,TGTGCCAGCAGCTTAGGGACGACTAGCGGGAGCCTTAATGAGCAGTTCTTC,CASSLGTTSGSLNEQFF
-,TRBJ2-7,TRBD1,TRBV7-2,TGTGCCAGCAGCTTGAACAGGGGAAACGAGCAGTACTTC,CASSLNRGNEQYF
-,TRBJ2-3,TRBD1,TRBV6-5,TGTGCCAGCAGTTCAGGGGGACAGGGGTGGGATACGCAGTATTTT,CASSSGGQGWDTQYF
-,TRBJ2-5,-,TRBV19,TGTGCCAGTAGCCCAGGGTTCCGAGAGACCCAGTACTTC,CASSPGFRETQYF
-,TRBJ2-5,-,TRBV18,TGTGCCAGCTCACCTCCGGTTGGACGTCAAGAGACCCAGTACTTC,CASSPPVGRQETQYF
-,TRBJ2-1,TRBD2,TRBV4-3,TGCGCCAGCAGCCAAGCCCCTAGCGGGAGCTATGAGCAGTTCTTC,CASSQAPSGSYEQFF
-,TRBJ1-4,-,TRBV6-5,TGTGCCAACGAGAAGATGGCTAATGAAAAACTGTTTTTT,CANEKMANEKLFF
-,TRBJ2-4,TRBD1,TRBV2,TGTGCCAGCAGTGGTCTCGGGACAGGGGCCGCGGACATTCAGTACTTC,CASSGLGTGAADIQYF
-,TRBJ2-2,-,TRBV5-1,TGCGCCAGCAGCTTGGAAGGGGGACTCACCGGGGAGCTGTTTTTT,CASSLEGGLTGELFF
-,TRBJ2-3,TRBD1,TRBV5-1,TGCGCCAGCAGCTCCTCCGGGACAGAGCTCACAGATACGCAGTATTTT,CASSSSGTELTDTQYF
-,TRBJ2-2,-,TRBV30,TGTGCCTGGAGTGTCGGGGGGCACGGGGAGCTGTTTTTT,CAWSVGGHGELFF
-,TRBJ2-7,-,TRBV18,TGTGCCAGCTCACCGGAGGGGATCTCCTACGAGCAGTACTTC,CASSPEGISYEQYF
-,TRBJ1-3,-,TRBV6-1,TGTGCCAGCAGTGAAAATAGGGCGAGCTCTGGAAACACCATATATTTT,CASSENRASSGNTIYF
-,TRBJ2-5,-,TRBV25-1,TGTGCCAGCAGTGTAGCCGGGCAGCCCCAAGAGACCCAGTACTTC,CASSVAGQPQETQYF
-,TRBJ1-1,TRBD1,TRBV5-4,TGTGCCAGCAGTCAGGGGGGCCTAAAAGAAGCTTTCTTT,CASSQGGLKEAFF
-,TRBJ1-6,-,TRBV28,TGTGCCACCAAGACTCCGGGGAATTCACCCCTCCACTTT,CATKTPGNSPLHF
-,TRBJ1-2,TRBD1,TRBV6-5,TGTGCCAGCAGTTACGCAGGGGGAGGCTACACCTTC,CASSYAGGGYTF
-,TRBJ1-2,-,TRBV10-3,TGTGCCATTCTAGATGACAGCCGGGGCTATGGCTACACCTTC,CAILDDSRGYGYTF
-,TRBJ2-1,TRBD2,TRBV11-2,TGTGCCAGCAGCTTAGGGACTAGCGCCTACAATGAGCAGTTCTTC,CASSLGTSAYNEQFF
-,TRBJ2-5,-,TRBV9,TGTGCCAGCAGCGTAGACCCCGCAGGGGGGCAAGAGACCCAGTACTTC,CASSVDPAGGQETQYF
-,TRBJ2-7,TRBD2,TRBV7-9,TGTGCCAGCAGCTCATCGGGACTAGCGGCCTCCTACGAGCAGTACTTC,CASSSSGLAASYEQYF
-,TRBJ1-1,-,TRBV5-1,TGCGCCAGCAGCTTCGACGGAACGAACACTGAAGCTTTCTTT,CASSFDGTNTEAFF
once,TRBJ1-5,-,TRBV30,TGTGCCTGGAGTGTACGGACAGACGGTCAGCCCCAGCATTTT,CAWSVRTDGQPQHF
-,TRBJ1-6,-,TRBV6-5,TGTGCCAGCAGTTTGGCCGGTAGCTCCTATAATTCACCCCTCCACTTT,CASSLAGSSYNSPLHF
-,TRBJ1-4,-,TRBV19,TGTGCCAGTCGGGGTTGGGAAGATGAAAAACTGTTTTTT,CASRGWEDEKLFF
-,TRBJ2-4,-,TRBV6-1,TGTGCCAGCAGCGCGACAGTCGAAATTCAGTACTTC,CASSATVEIQYF
once,TRBJ2-3,-,TRBV7-9,TGTGCCAGCAGCTTAAGGACCGCGACAGATACGCAGTATTTT,CASSLRTATDTQYF
-,TRBJ1-6,-,TRBV28,TGTGCCAGCAGTTTACCTGCCAGGGGAGGCAATTCACCCCTCCACTTT,CASSLPARGGNSPLHF
-,TRBJ1-3,-,TRBV9,TGTGCCAGCAGCGTTGAGGGTAACAGAAACACCATATATTTT,CASSVEGNRNTIYF
-,TRBJ2-3,-,TRBV5-1,TGCGCCAGCAGCGTTACTCTAGCGCTGCACACAGATACGCAGTATTTT,CASSVTLALHTDTQYF
-,TRBJ1-1,-,TRBV5-4,TGTGCCAGCAGACCCGACAGTGGTGAAGCTTTCTTT,CASRPDSGEAFF
-,TRBJ2-7,TRBD1,TRBV5-1,TGCGCCAGCAGCTTGGCGGGACAGGGAATCGCCGAGCAGTACTTC,CASSLAGQGIAEQYF
-,TRBJ1-4,TRBD1,TRBV6-5,TGTGCCAGCAGTCTCGACAGGGGCCCTTCAGAAAAACTGTTTTTT,CASSLDRGPSEKLFF
-,TRBJ2-7,-,TRBV6-5,TGTGCCAGCAGATCTAGTACCTACGAGCAGTACTTC,CASRSSTYEQYF
once,TRBJ1-2,-,TRBV12-5,TGTGCTAGTGGTCCAGATGGAGGACGGCACTATGGCTACACCTTC,CASGPDGGRHYGYTF
-,TRBJ1-2,-,TRBV28,TGTGCCAGCAGTTCCGGGGGCGCTGGCTACACCTTC,CASSSGGAGYTF
-,TRBJ1-1,-,TRBV9,TGTGCCAGCAGCGTGGGGGACGGGTCGGGCACTGAAGCTTTCTTT,CASSVGDGSGTEAFF
few,TRBJ1-5,-,TRBV25-1,TGTGCCAGCACTACCCAGGGACAGCCCCAGCATTTT,CASTTQGQPQHF
-,TRBJ2-1,TRBD2,TRBV27,TGTGCCAGCCGGAGACTACCTCCGGGGGGGAGTGAGCAGTTCTTC,CASRRLPPGGSEQFF
once,TRBJ2-1,-,TRBV6-5,TGTGCCAGCAGTTATCAGTTGAGGCAGTTCTTC,CASSYQLRQFF
-,TRBJ1-2,-,TRBV27,TGTGCCAGCACCTCCGGGACGGCCTCCCTGGGCTACACCTTC,CASTSGTASLGYTF
-,TRBJ2-2,-,TRBV5-4,TGTGCCAGCAGCTTTGGGACGAACACCGGGGAGCTGTTTTTT,CASSFGTNTGELFF
-,TRBJ2-1,-,TRBV7-8,TGTGCCAGCAGCGAACCGGGACTGCGATACAATGAGCAGTTCTTC,CASSEPGLRYNEQFF
-,TRBJ1-2,-,TRBV5-1,TGCGCCAGCGGGAAAGATAGGGATGGCTACACCTTC,CASGKDRDGYTF
-,TRBJ2-2,TRBD2,TRBV5-1,TGCGCCAGCAGCGTAGTTCGGGGGGCGAACACCGGGGAGCTGTTTTTT,CASSVVRGANTGELFF
-,TRBJ1-2,TRBD1,TRBV11-2,TGTGCCAGCAGGCCCCCGGGACAGGTCGAATATTATGGCTACACCTTC,CASRPPGQVEYYGYTF
-,TRBJ1-5,TRBD1,TRBV7-2,TGTGCCAGCAGCTTAGACAGGGGGCAAGTGGGCAATCAGCCCCAGCATTTT,CASSLDRGQVGNQPQHF
-,TRBJ1-6,-,TRBV6-5,TGTGCCAGCACTCGGAGTCGGACAAGCTCACCCCTCCACTTT,CASTRSRTSSPLHF
-,TRBJ2-1,-,TRBV21-1,TGTGCCAGCCCCTCCGACAGGGATCAATGCGAGCAGTTCTTC,CASPSDRDQCEQFF
-,TRBJ2-3,TRBD1,TRBV25-1,TGTGCCAGCAGTGAGGGACAGAAAAGAGATACGCAGTATTTT,CASSEGQKRDTQYF
-,TRBJ2-7,-,TRBV7-9,TGTGCCAGCAGCTTAGCGGGGACCTACGAGCAGTACTTC,CASSLAGTYEQYF
-,TRBJ2-3,-,TRBV2,TGTGCCAGCCGGCTCGACACAGATACGCAGTATTTT,CASRLDTDTQYF
-,TRBJ1-1,-,TRBV6-5,TGTGCCAGCAGTCCCAGTAATGAAGCTTTCTTT,CASSPSNEAFF